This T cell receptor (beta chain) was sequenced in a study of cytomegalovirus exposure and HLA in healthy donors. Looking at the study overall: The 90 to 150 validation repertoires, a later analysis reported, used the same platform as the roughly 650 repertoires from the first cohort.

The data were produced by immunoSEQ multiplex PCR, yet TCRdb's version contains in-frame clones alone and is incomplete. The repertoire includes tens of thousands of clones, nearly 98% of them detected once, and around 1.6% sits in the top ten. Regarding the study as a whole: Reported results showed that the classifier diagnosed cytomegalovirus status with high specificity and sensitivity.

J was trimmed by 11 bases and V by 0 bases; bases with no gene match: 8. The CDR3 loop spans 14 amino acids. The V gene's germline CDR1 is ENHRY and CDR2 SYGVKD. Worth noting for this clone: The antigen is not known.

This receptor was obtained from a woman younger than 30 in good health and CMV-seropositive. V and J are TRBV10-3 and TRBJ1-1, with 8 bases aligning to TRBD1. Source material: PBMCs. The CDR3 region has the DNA TGTGCCATCAGTGAGTCGGGACAGGCGGGGACGGCTTTCTTT. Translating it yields CAISESGQAGTAFF.